The clone carrying this T cell receptor beta chain qualifies as medium-sized. The data were taken from a study of T cell responses to AZD1222 COVID-19 vaccine. Repertoires were generated with immunoSEQ multiplex PCR, while TCRdb's copy carries only in-frame clones and drops some. The data contain approximately 75,000 clones, 87% of them singletons. The source is an adult who received the AZD1222 COVID-19 vaccine. Sequenced material: peripheral blood, taken 28 days after the second AZD1222 dose.

The CDR3 coding sequence is TGTGCCAGCAGCCCACCAACAGGGGCCTTGTACAATGAGCAGTTCTTC. Protein: CASSPPTGALYNEQFF. The V call is TRBV13, the J call TRBJ2-1, with 7 bases identical to TRBD1. Losses at the gene ends were 5 bases for V and 4 bases for J; bases not matched to a gene: 11. CDR3 length: 16 amino acids. CDR1 and CDR2 from the germline V gene are PRHDT and FYEKMQ (reference sequence).